Listed below are T cell receptor beta chains from one sample, sequenced in a study of cytomegalovirus exposure and HLA in healthy donors. Sequencing used immunoSEQ multiplex PCR; TCRdb keeps in-frame clones, though not all of them. Of approximately 260,000 clones detected, around 85% appear once; the ten largest clones hold around 1.2%. Specimen: PBMCs. These receptor sequences come from a woman in her 30s in good health and CMV-seropositive. Both conserved end residues are part of each CDR3. D genes are given only for firm matches. Clone size is not always given. Where it is, it says once, few, many or a class for expanded clones.

>15|-|TRBD2|TRBJ2-1|TRBV5-4
CASRNQRDYDNEQFF
>11|-|-|TRBJ1-1|TRBV6-1
CAGTWGTEAFF
>13|-|TRBD1|TRBJ2-7|TRBV7-9
CASSSQGAEIFCF
>16|-|TRBD1|TRBJ1-4|TRBV30
CAWSAFQDRVGEKLFF
>15|-|-|TRBJ1-2|TRBV5-4
CASRSHPTEDYGYTF
>13|-|-|TRBJ2-3|TRBV7-6
CASSPHRVDTQYF
>15|-|-|TRBJ2-1|TRBV28
CASSLSGAGYNEQFF
>15|-|TRBD1|TRBJ2-2|TRBV30
CAWRKVKGAVGELFF
>14|few|-|TRBJ1-1|TRBV5-1
CASSLVQGKQEAFF
>14|-|-|TRBJ2-7|TRBV27
CASSSTTLWYEQYF
>17|-|TRBD1|TRBJ1-3|TRBV25-1
CASSEFFPTGAGNTIYF
>13|-|-|TRBJ2-5|TRBV29-1
CSVFRQVQETQYF
>15|-|-|TRBJ1-1|TRBV5-1
CASRPGPGEDTEAFF
>14|-|TRBD1|TRBJ1-2|TRBV19
CASSIRTGAYGYTF
>16|-|TRBD2|TRBJ2-5|TRBV13
CASSLTSGNLQETQYF
>15|-|TRBD1|TRBJ1-1|TRBV4-2
CASSHRDRENTEAFF
>13|once|TRBD1|TRBJ1-5|TRBV2
CASRGGGNQPQHF
>15|-|TRBD1|TRBJ1-4|TRBV6-6
CASSRTGRANEKLFF
>15|few|TRBD1|TRBJ2-3|TRBV10-1
CASSESGTGADTQYF
>14|-|-|TRBJ2-7|TRBV6-4
CASSDSYPSREQYF
>14|few|TRBD1|TRBJ2-7|TRBV28
CASGPGTAIYEQYF
>17|-|-|TRBJ1-3|TRBV19
CASSIGAGLGSGNTIYF
>14|-|-|TRBJ1-2|TRBV7-9
CASSAHSGVDGYTF
>14|-|TRBD1|TRBJ2-7|TRBV25-1
CASSGGTGIYEQYF
>11|-|-|TRBJ2-1|TRBV2
CASSDGGEQFF
>16|-|TRBD1|TRBJ1-2|TRBV4-1
CASSQDPQGVRYGYTF
>12|-|TRBD2|TRBJ2-7|TRBV30
CAWRRELYEQYF
>15|-|TRBD2|TRBJ2-7|TRBV28
CASSSPLAGVDEQYF
>11|-|-|TRBJ2-7|TRBV25-1
CASSDRNEQYF
>20|-|TRBD2|TRBJ2-1|TRBV27
CASSLLLGLAGEGGYNEQFF
>12|once|-|TRBJ2-3|TRBV11-2
CASSLPTDTQYF
>13|-|TRBD1|TRBJ2-7|TRBV10-3
CAITGTAGYEQYF
>14|-|-|TRBJ1-3|TRBV28
CASTLGHSGNTIYF
>14|-|-|TRBJ2-1|TRBV9
CASSVGTRDNEQFF
>15|-|TRBD1|TRBJ1-3|TRBV6-1
CASRATGGAGNTIYF
>13|-|-|TRBJ1-3|TRBV2
CASGSVRENTIYF
>16|-|TRBD1|TRBJ1-4|TRBV27
CASSGFANRGSGKLFF
>15|-|TRBD2|TRBJ2-3|TRBV7-9
CASSSGLADTDTQYF
>15|-|-|TRBJ1-4|TRBV6-5
CASNILRATNEKLFF
>14|-|-|TRBJ1-5|TRBV7-9
CASGLGGFNQPQHF
>15|-|-|TRBJ1-3|TRBV11-2
CASSFQTDSGNTIYF
>14|-|-|TRBJ2-7|TRBV4-1
CASSRTTGPNEQYF
>14|-|-|TRBJ1-1|TRBV28
CASSLSRPGLQAFF
>14|-|-|TRBJ2-7|TRBV7-8
CASSPNRQFHEQYF
>15|-|TRBD2|TRBJ2-3|TRBV11-2
CASSFRTSGTDTQYF
>16|-|TRBD1|TRBJ2-7|TRBV5-1
CASSWITGQGDYEQYF
>13|-|-|TRBJ2-5|TRBV29-1
CSSLGAAGETQYF
>12|-|-|TRBJ1-2|TRBV9
CASSPTDNGYTF
>18|-|-|TRBJ2-5|TRBV4-1
CASSQDPQGGAFQETQYF
>11|-|-|TRBJ2-7|TRBV7-2
CASRQTDEQYF
>15|few|-|TRBJ1-5|TRBV30
CAWSVKGMGNQPQHF
>13|-|-|TRBJ1-1|TRBV7-2
CASTDLGGTEAFF
>18|-|TRBD2|TRBJ2-7|TRBV5-3
CARSLRGTSGTFSYEQYF
>13|-|TRBD1|TRBJ1-2|TRBV29-1
CSVEPGGGYGYTF
>18|-|TRBD1|TRBJ1-1|TRBV27
CASRPNRDRGVLGTEAFF
>14|-|TRBD2|TRBJ2-7|TRBV11-2
CASSLGLASDEQYF
>16|-|-|TRBJ2-1|TRBV27
CASTTPQQGSYNEQFF